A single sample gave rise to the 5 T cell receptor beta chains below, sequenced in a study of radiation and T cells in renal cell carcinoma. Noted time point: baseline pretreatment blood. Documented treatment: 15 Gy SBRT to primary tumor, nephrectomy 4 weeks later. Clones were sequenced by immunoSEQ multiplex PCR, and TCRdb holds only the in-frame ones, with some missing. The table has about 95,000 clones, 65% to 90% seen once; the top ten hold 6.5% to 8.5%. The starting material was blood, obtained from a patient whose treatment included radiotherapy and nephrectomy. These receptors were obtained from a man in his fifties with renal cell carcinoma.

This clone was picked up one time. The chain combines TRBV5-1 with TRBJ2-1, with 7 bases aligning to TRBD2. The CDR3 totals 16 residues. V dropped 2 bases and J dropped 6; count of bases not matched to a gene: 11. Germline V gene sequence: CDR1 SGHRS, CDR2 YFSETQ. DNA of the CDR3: TGCGCCAGCAGCTTCTTAAGGGCTAGCGGAGGCAATGAGCAGTTCTTC. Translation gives CASSFLRASGGNEQFF.

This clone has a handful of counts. CDR3 bases: TGTGCCAGCAGTGATGTCCGTGGGGGTGGCAATCAGCCCCAGCATTTT. Its protein product is CASSDVRGGGNQPQHF. The chain recombines TRBV2 with TRBJ1-5, with TRBD1 as a possible D gene (5 bases). The germline V gene encodes CDR1 SNHLY and CDR2 FYNNEI. The CDR3 sequence is 16 residues long. With 3 bases removed from V and 2 bases from J, the gap between germline ends came to 14 bases.

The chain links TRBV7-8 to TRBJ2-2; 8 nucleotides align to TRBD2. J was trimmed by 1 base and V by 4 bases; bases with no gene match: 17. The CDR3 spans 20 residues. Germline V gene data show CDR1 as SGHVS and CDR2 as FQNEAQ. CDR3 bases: TGTGCCAGCAGCTCAAGGACCATCCACTACGCGGGGGGGAACACCGGGGAGCTGTTTTTT. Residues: CASSSRTIHYAGGNTGELFF.

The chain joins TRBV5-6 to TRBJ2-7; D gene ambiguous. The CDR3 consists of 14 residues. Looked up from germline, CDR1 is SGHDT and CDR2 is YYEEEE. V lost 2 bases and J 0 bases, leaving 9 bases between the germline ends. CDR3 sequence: CASSFPDGSYEQYF. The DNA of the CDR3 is TGTGCCAGCAGCTTCCCAGACGGCTCCTACGAGCAGTACTTC.

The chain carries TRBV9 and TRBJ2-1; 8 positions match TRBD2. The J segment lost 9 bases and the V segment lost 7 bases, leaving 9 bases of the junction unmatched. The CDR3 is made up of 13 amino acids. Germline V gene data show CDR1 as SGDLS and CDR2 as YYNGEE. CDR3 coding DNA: TGTGCCAGCGGACGGGAGGGCCTTAGTGAGCAGTTCTTC. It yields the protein CASGREGLSEQFF.